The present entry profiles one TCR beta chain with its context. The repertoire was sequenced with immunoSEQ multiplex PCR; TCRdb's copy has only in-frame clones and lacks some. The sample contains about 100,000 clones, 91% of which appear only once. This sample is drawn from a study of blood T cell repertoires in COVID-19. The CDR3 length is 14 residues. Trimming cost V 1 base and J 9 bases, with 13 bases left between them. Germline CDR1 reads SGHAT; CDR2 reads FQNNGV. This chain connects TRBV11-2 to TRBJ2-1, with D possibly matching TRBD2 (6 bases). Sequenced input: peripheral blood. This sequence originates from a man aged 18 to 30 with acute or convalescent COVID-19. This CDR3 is CASSLGRGSGEQFF. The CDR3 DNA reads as TGTGCCAGCAGCTTAGGGCGGGGATCGGGTGAGCAGTTCTTC.